This T cell receptor beta chain was sequenced in a study of technical replicates of blood from a few donors. CDR1 and CDR2 (germline): SGHDT, YYEEEE. With 0 bases removed from V and 3 bases from J, the gap between germline ends came to 6 bases. The CDR3 is made up of 13 amino acids. Assay used: immunoSEQ multiplex PCR; TCRdb lists only in-frame clones, some missing. This repertoire shows tens of thousands of clones, around 93% found once; its top ten account for roughly 0.26%. Input material: T cells isolated from PBMCs. The chain combines TRBV5-6 with TRBJ1-1; D remains ambiguous. The clonotype originates from a human donor in good health. The CDR3 loop is CASSLGLDTEAFF. Written as DNA, the CDR3 is TGTGCCAGCAGCTTGGGGCTGGACACTGAAGCTTTCTTT.